The T cell receptor (beta chain) described here comes from a study of blood T cell repertoires in COVID-19. Study-wide context: Collection of acute and convalescent COVID-19 samples took place in the United States, Italy and Spain. Sources were T cells, B-cell-depleted T cells, or PBMCs; the material itself was cDNA or gDNA.

In the original analysis: Estimation of nucleated cell counts was performed using reference gene primer amplification. Here immunoSEQ multiplex PCR was the method, and the copy in TCRdb shows in-frame clones only, minus some. The V and J calls and clone size are taken from that table; D and trimming were inferred from the DNA. The table has approximately 210,000 clones, about 88% seen once; the top ten hold about 6.8%. The V and J ends lost 9 bases and 6 bases, in that order; junction bases with no gene match: 13. Germline lookup yields CDR1 LNHDA and CDR2 SQIVND (reference sequence). CDR3 length equals 15 residues.

V gene TRBV19 combines with J gene TRBJ2-1; 8 nucleotides line up with TRBD2. This TCR derives from a woman between 40 and 55 years old who had recovered from COVID-19. Sequencing input: peripheral blood. The CDR3 is CASTPPLAGLNEQFF. The CDR3, as DNA: TGTGCCAGCACCCCACCCCTAGCGGGCCTCAATGAGCAGTTCTTC.